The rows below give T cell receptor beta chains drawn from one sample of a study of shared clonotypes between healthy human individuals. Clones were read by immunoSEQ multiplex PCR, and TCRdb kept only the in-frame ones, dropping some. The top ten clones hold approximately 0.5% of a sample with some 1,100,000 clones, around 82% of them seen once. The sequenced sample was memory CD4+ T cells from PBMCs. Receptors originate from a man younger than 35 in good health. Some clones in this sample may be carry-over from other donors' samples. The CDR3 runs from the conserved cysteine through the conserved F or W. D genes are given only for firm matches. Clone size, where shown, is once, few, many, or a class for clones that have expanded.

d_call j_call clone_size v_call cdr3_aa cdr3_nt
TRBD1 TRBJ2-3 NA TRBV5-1 CASSADRSTDTQYF TGCGCCAGCAGCGCGGACAGGAGCACAGATACGCAGTATTTT
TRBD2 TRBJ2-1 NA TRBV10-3 CAISESILAGETWQFF TGTGCCATCAGTGAGTCGATACTAGCGGGAGAGACCTGGCAGTTCTTC
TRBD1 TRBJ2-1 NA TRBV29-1 CSAPGQGPNEQFF TGCAGCGCTCCGGGACAGGGGCCCAATGAGCAGTTCTTC
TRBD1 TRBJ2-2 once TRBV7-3 CASSRQGPLETGELFF TGTGCCAGCAGCCGACAGGGGCCCCTGGAGACCGGGGAGCTGTTTTTT
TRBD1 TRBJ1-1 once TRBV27 CASSPRPGQGHTEAFF TGTGCCAGCAGTCCCCGCCCGGGACAGGGTCACACTGAAGCTTTCTTT
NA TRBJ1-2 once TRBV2 CASSPMRVRGYTF TGTGCCAGCAGTCCCATGAGGGTACGGGGCTACACCTTC
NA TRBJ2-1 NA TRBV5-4 CASSRGIDVGNNEQFF TGTGCCAGCAGCCGAGGTATTGACGTAGGTAACAATGAGCAGTTCTTC
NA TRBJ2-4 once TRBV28 CASRDLAKNIQYF TGTGCCAGCAGAGATCTAGCCAAAAACATTCAGTACTTC
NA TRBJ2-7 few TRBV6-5 CASSPDLTLREQYF TGTGCCAGCAGTCCTGACTTGACCCTACGAGAGCAGTACTTC
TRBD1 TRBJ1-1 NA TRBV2 CASSMGQGNTEAFF TGTGCCAGCAGTATGGGACAGGGGAACACTGAAGCTTTCTTT
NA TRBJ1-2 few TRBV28 CASSLNRYGYTF TGTGCCAGCAGTTTAAATCGGTATGGCTACACCTTC
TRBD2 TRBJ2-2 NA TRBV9 CASSVGLAENTGELFF TGTGCCAGCAGCGTAGGACTAGCGGAGAACACCGGGGAGCTGTTTTTT
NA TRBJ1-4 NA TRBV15 CATSNAWVRDEKLFF TGTGCCACCAGCAACGCCTGGGTGAGGGATGAAAAACTGTTTTTT
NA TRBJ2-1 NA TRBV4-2 CASSLRPPEGEQFF TGTGCCAGCAGCCTTAGGCCCCCAGAGGGTGAGCAGTTCTTC
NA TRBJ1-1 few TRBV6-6 CASSFPGNTEAFF TGTGCCAGCAGTTTCCCTGGCAACACTGAAGCTTTCTTT
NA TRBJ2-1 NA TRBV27 CASSPLSGSSAEQFF TGTGCCAGCAGTCCCCTTAGCGGATCCTCCGCTGAGCAGTTCTTC
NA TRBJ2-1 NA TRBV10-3 CATRSGTAYNEQFF TGTGCCACGCGTTCGGGGACCGCTTACAATGAGCAGTTCTTC
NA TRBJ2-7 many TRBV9 CASSVVALSSYEQYF TGTGCCAGCAGCGTAGTTGCACTTAGCTCCTACGAGCAGTACTTC
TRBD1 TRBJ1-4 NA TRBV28 CASETQGNEKLFF TGTGCCAGCGAAACACAGGGGAATGAAAAACTGTTTTTT
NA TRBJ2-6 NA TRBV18 CASSPGGPGANVLTF TGTGCCAGCTCACCAGGGGGGCCTGGGGCCAACGTCCTGACTTTC
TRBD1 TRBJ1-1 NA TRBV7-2 CASSGQGKGTEAFF TGTGCCAGCAGCGGACAGGGGAAAGGCACTGAAGCTTTCTTT
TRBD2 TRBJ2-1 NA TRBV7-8 CASSIREDSYNEQFF TGTGCCAGCAGCATTCGGGAGGACTCCTACAATGAGCAGTTCTTC
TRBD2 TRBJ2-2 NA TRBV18 CASSPSGSSTGELFF TGTGCCAGCTCACCAAGCGGGAGTAGCACCGGGGAGCTGTTTTTT
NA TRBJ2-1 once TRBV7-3 CASSSQGNEQFF TGTGCCAGCAGCTCGCAGGGCAATGAGCAGTTCTTC
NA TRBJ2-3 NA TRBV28 CASSAWGAGAGTDTQYF TGTGCCAGCAGTGCCTGGGGGGCGGGAGCAGGCACAGATACGCAGTATTTT
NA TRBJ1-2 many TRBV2 CASRGEAGDGYTF TGTGCCAGCAGGGGGGAGGCAGGGGATGGCTACACCTTC
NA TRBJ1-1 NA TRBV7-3 CASSPDRRNTEAFF TGTGCCAGCAGCCCCGACAGAAGGAACACTGAAGCTTTCTTT
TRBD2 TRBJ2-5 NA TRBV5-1 CASSLAPSGVGTQYF TGCGCCAGCAGCTTGGCCCCTAGCGGGGTGGGGACCCAGTACTTC
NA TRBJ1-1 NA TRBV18 CASSMDVSTEAFF TGTGCCAGCTCAATGGACGTAAGCACTGAAGCTTTCTTT
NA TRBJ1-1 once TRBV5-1 CASSSGPTNLNTEAFF TGCGCCAGCAGCTCAGGACCCACCAACCTGAACACTGAAGCTTTCTTT
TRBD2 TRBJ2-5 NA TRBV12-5 CASGLTVGRAQETQYF TGTGCTAGTGGTTTGACTGTCGGGAGGGCCCAAGAGACCCAGTACTTC
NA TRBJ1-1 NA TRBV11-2 CASSRRTGNTEAFF TGTGCCAGCAGCCGGCGAACAGGGAACACTGAAGCTTTCTTT
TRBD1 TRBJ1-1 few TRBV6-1 CATYRQGFTEAFF TGTGCCACCTATAGACAGGGTTTCACTGAAGCTTTCTTT
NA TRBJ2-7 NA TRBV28 CASARRDRQYF TGTGCCAGTGCCCGCAGGGACCGGCAGTACTTC
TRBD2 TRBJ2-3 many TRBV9 CASSVAASGTYRYF TGTGCCAGCAGCGTAGCTGCTAGCGGGACATACAGGTATTTT
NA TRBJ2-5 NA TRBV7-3 CASSSQPTETQYF TGTGCCAGCAGCTCCCAACCCACAGAGACCCAGTACTTC
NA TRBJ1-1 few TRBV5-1 CASSPRGGLEAFF TGCGCCAGCAGCCCCCGTGGAGGCCTAGAAGCTTTCTTT
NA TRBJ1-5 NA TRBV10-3 CAISESGGYSNQPQHF TGTGCCATCAGTGAGTCAGGGGGTTATAGCAATCAGCCCCAGCATTTT
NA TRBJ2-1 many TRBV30 CAWSFGHTYNEQFF TGTGCCTGGAGTTTCGGGCACACCTACAATGAGCAGTTCTTC
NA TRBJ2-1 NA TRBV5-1 CASSSQGGNEQFF TGCGCCAGCAGCTCTCAAGGGGGCAATGAGCAGTTCTTC
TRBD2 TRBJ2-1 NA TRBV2 CASSDLAGVVNEQFF TGTGCCAGCAGTGATTTAGCGGGAGTCGTAAATGAGCAGTTCTTC